These 27 T cell receptor beta chains originate from one sample sequenced in a study of metastatic and nonmetastatic thyroid tumors. TCRdb re-called the PCR reads through MiXCR. The sample yields tens of thousands of clones, about 24% seen once. Among the patients, none had received any treatment before thyroid surgery. Input material: blood. The receptors shown here come from a female donor with papillary thyroid cancer or a benign thyroid nodule (not recorded which). Some clones in this sample may be carry-over from other donors' samples.

This clone appeared many times. The rearrangement uses TRBV10-3 and TRBJ1-2, with a weak D call TRBD1 (6 bases). CDR3 size: 17 residues. Germline lookup yields CDR1 ENHRY and CDR2 SYGVKD. Trimming stripped 0 bases from V and 4 bases from J, with 18 bases between. CDR3 nucleotide sequence: TGTGCCATCAGTGAGTCCGGGGCGGGGGCAGTGAGCTATGGCTACACCTTC. Its protein is CAISESGAGAVSYGYTF.

This clone has just a few counts. The rearrangement joins TRBV19 to TRBJ2-7; no definite D call. This CDR3 contains 14 residues. Germline loops: CDR1 LNHDA, CDR2 SQIVND (reference sequence). Trimming shortened V by 0 bases and J by 10 bases, and 16 bases separated the two germline ends. The CDR3: CASSIDDFGNYQYF. CDR3 in DNA: TGTGCCAGTAGTATAGATGACTTTGGTAACTATCAGTACTTC.

This clone was observed at least ten times. The chain employs TRBV3-1 and TRBJ2-3, with 15 bases that match TRBD2. Germline values: CDR1 LGHDT, CDR2 YNNKEL (reference sequence). The CDR3 covers 15 residues. J lost 2 bases, V lost 8 bases, and 2 bases had no gene match. The DNA of the CDR3 is TGTGCCAGCGGGACTAGCGGGGGGTACACAGATACGCAGTATTTT. It specifies CASGTSGGYTDTQYF.

Worth noting for this clone: At one end, the junction sequence differs from germline, possibly due to a read error. Other DNA sequences in the sample encode the same CDR3. The chain has TRBV11-2 and TRBJ2-2; D is tentatively TRBD1 or TRBD2 (5 bases each). The V gene's germline CDR1 is SGHAT and CDR2 FQNNGV. The CDR3 sequence is 14 residues long. The CDR3 protein is CASSLEPGTRELFF. CDR3 DNA: TGTGCTAGCAGCTTAGAACCCGGCACCAGGGAGCTTTTTTTT.

This clone was counted many times. The CDR3 DNA sequence: TGCGCCAGCAGCTTGGAAGGTTACAACTATGGCTACACCTTC. The encoded protein is CASSLEGYNYGYTF. V and J are TRBV5-1 and TRBJ1-2, with D unclear. This CDR3 region has 14 residues. Trimming cost V 0 bases and J 2 bases, with 8 bases left between them. Germline assignment: CDR1 SGHRS and CDR2 YFSETQ.

This clone was recorded at least ten times. The gene calls are TRBV11-3 and TRBJ2-1, with 13 bases aligning to TRBD2. The CDR3 contains 17 residues. Trimming at V came to 1 base and at J to 6 bases, leaving 6 bases not matched to a gene. The germline gives CDR1 SGHNT, CDR2 YENEEA. CDR3 loop: CASSLGLLAGGINEQFF. As DNA, the CDR3 is TGTGCCAGCAGCTTAGGATTACTAGCGGGAGGGATCAATGAGCAGTTCTTC.

This clone came up a few times. The chain employs TRBV10-3 and TRBJ2-7; no definite D call. This CDR3 has 16 residues. The V gene's germline CDR1 is ENHRY and CDR2 SYGVKD. Trimming stripped 3 bases from V and 6 bases from J, with 21 bases between. CDR3: CAISDLQNAHQAEQYF. In DNA form, the CDR3 reads TGTGCCATCAGTGACCTCCAAAACGCACACCAAGCCGAGCAGTACTTC.

This clone appeared a few times. A much larger clone is a single base away; this may be a read error. The J gene is TRBJ2-7, the V gene TRBV5-4; 7 bases align to TRBD1. The CDR3 has 12 residues. V was pared by 3 bases and J by 7 bases, with 4 bases of the junction left unmatched. Germline values: CDR1 SGHNT, CDR2 YYREEE (reference sequence). For the CDR3, the DNA is TGTGCCAGCAGCTCGGACAGGCTTGAGCAGTACTTC. Translation gives CASSSDRLEQYF.

This clone was seen many times. A much larger clone differs from this one at a single base, so this may be a read error. Other DNA sequences from this sample encode an identical CDR3 as well. This chain links TRBV12-3 or TRBV12-4 with TRBJ2-3, with 12 bases matching TRBD2. Trimming took 7 bases from V and 4 from J; bases not matched to a gene: 9. The CDR3 covers 16 residues. The CDR3 sequence: CASTIRLAGGADTQYF. Written as DNA, the CDR3 is TGTGCCAGCACCATAAGGCTAGCGGGAGGGGCAGATACGCAGTATTTT.

The V call is TRBV28, the J call TRBJ1-5; TRBD1 matches 9 bases. The J segment lost 3 bases and the V segment lost 7 bases, leaving 7 bases of the junction unmatched. The CDR3 runs 15 residues. Per germline, CDR1 MDHEN and CDR2 SYDVKM. CDR3 coding DNA: TGTGCCAGCACCCCGGGACAGGGCATCAATCAGCCCCAGCATTTT. Translating gives CASTPGQGINQPQHF.

The rearrangement joins TRBV19 to TRBJ2-1; TRBD2 is a possible D gene (6 bases). Trimming shortened V by 4 bases and J by 0 bases, and 19 bases separated the two germline ends. The CDR3 spans 18 residues. CDR1 is LNHDA and CDR2 is SQIVND in the germline V gene (reference sequence). The CDR3 DNA sequence: TGTGCCAGTAGTACGCCCTTCGGACTACTAGGCTCCTACAATGAGCAGTTCTTC. This translates into CASSTPFGLLGSYNEQFF.

This clone was counted many times. V usage is TRBV4-1 and J usage is TRBJ1-6; D gene uncertain. The CDR3 has 16 residues. Trimming pared 0 bases from V and 9 bases from J, leaving 15 bases between. Germline V gene sequence: CDR1 MGHRA, CDR2 YSYEKL. In DNA, the CDR3 is TGCGCCAGCAGCCAAGATCCCCTTATGGAGTCTTCACCCCTCCACTTT. Its translation is CASSQDPLMESSPLHF.

This clone was seen at least ten times. The J gene is TRBJ2-1, the V gene TRBV11-1; D is ambiguous. The CDR3 consists of 16 residues. Trimming removed 5 bases from V and 0 bases from J, with 14 bases in between. Germline V gives CDR1 SGHAT, CDR2 FQDESV (reference sequence). Here the CDR3 DNA reads TGTGCCAGCAGCGGAATGACGGAAAGCTCCTACAATGAGCAGTTCTTC. The encoded protein is CASSGMTESSYNEQFF.

This clone was found many times. The V gene is TRBV7-9, the J gene TRBJ1-2, with 7 bases fitting TRBD1. The CDR3 is made up of 15 amino acids. Germline CDR1 is SEHNR and CDR2 is FQNEAQ (reference sequence). V lost 4 bases and J lost 3; bases outside the gene matches: 8. The CDR3 spells CASSSLTGFDYGYTF. The CDR3 DNA is TGTGCCAGCAGCTCACTGACAGGGTTCGACTATGGCTACACCTTC.

This clone came up many times. The chain recombines TRBV10-1 with TRBJ1-3; D unclear. Trimming took 7 bases from V and 4 from J, leaving 14 bases between them. The CDR3 length is 14 residues. Germline lookup yields CDR1 WNHNN and CDR2 SYGVQD (reference sequence). The CDR3: CASIPWMGGNTIYF. CDR3 in DNA: TGCGCCAGCATCCCCTGGATGGGGGGAAACACCATATATTTT.

V gene TRBV5-1 combines with J gene TRBJ2-2; a weak D match, TRBD2 (5 bases). The V and J ends lost 0 bases and 10 bases respectively, with 16 bases between them. Germline CDR1 reads SGHRS; CDR2 reads YFSETQ. This CDR3 is 15 amino acids long. The CDR3 reads CASSLVGIQAVELFF. CDR3 DNA: TGCGCCAGCAGCTTGGTCGGGATCCAGGCCGTGGAGCTGTTTTTT.

This sequence joins TRBV11-1 and TRBJ2-7; no reliable D call. Germline V gives CDR1 SGHAT, CDR2 FQDESV (reference sequence). The CDR3 totals 14 residues. Trimming took off 3 bases at V and 0 bases at J, with 9 bases between the two ends. In DNA, the CDR3 is TGTGCCAGCAGCTTGCGGACGAGCTCCTACGAGCAGTACTTC. It encodes CASSLRTSSYEQYF.

In this sample, this clone turned up many times. The rearrangement links TRBV3-1 to TRBJ2-1; D perhaps matches TRBD2 (5 bases). This CDR3 contains 14 residues. V shed 3 bases and J shed 8 bases, with 14 bases lying between them. Germline-derived CDR1 and CDR2 are LGHDT and YNNKEL (reference sequence). DNA for the CDR3: TGTGCCAGCAGCCAGGACTCAGTCGTCGATGAGCAGTTCTTC. This codes for CASSQDSVVDEQFF.

This clone is medium-sized. The chain recombines TRBV2 with TRBJ2-7; D gene ambiguous. Germline CDR1 SNHLY, CDR2 FYNNEI. V was pared by 4 bases and J by 3 bases, with 10 bases between. This CDR3 contains 13 residues. CDR3 sequence (DNA): TGTGCCAGCAGTGTGGCAAAAGACTACGAGCAGTACTTC. Translation: CASSVAKDYEQYF.

In this sample, this clone turned up many times. This chain links TRBV5-4 with TRBJ1-1, with D possibly matching TRBD1 (5 bases). The CDR3 has 15 amino acids. Trimming shortened V by 4 bases and J by 4 bases, and 17 bases separated the two germline ends. CDR1 and CDR2 (germline): SGHNT, YYREEE (reference sequence). CDR3 region: CASSLGVKGITEAFF. CDR3 sequence (DNA): TGTGCCAGCAGCCTTGGAGTTAAGGGGATCACTGAAGCTTTCTTT. Looking up the rest from reference TRBV5-4 and TRBJ1-1 gives the full variable domain: ETGVTQSPTHLIKTRGQQVTLRCSSQSGHNTVSWYQQALGQGPQFIFQYYREEENGRGNFPPRFSGLQFPNYSSELNVNALELDDSALYLCASSLGVKGITEAFFGQGTRLTVV.

The chain's CDR3 is CSAPGVRGGSYYEQYF. CDR3 sequence (DNA): TGCAGTGCCCCAGGGGTGCGGGGTGGCTCTTACTACGAGCAGTACTTC. The V call is TRBV20-1, the J call TRBJ2-7, with D perhaps TRBD1 or TRBD2 (6 bases each). Between the trimmed V and J ends, which lost 6 bases and 3 bases, there was a span of 24 bases. Germline assignment: CDR1 DFQATT and CDR2 SNEGSKA (reference sequence). CDR3 length: 16 amino acids.

On this clone: An end of the junction does not agree with germline; a read error may underlie this. This chain connects TRBV6-1 to TRBJ2-2, with TRBD2 matching over 8 bases. CDR1 MNHNS and CDR2 SASEGT come from the germline V gene. This CDR3 has 14 amino acids. The CDR3 spells CANQLAENTWDLFF. The CDR3 coding sequence is TGTGCCAATCAACTAGCGGAGAACACCTGGGATCTGTTTTTT.

This clone has ten or more counts. V is TRBV7-9 and J is TRBJ1-1, with D maybe TRBD1 (6 bases). Germline V gene lookup returns CDR1 SEHNR and CDR2 FQNEAQ (reference sequence). The CDR3 is 14 amino acids. The V end lost 5 bases, the J end lost 4 bases, and 14 bases lay between the germline ends. CDR3 DNA sequence: TGTGCCAGCAGCCCCCGGGGAGGGGGCACTGAAGCTTTCTTT. It translates to CASSPRGGGTEAFF.

The sample holds a few counts of this clone. Germline and junction disagree at one end, which may indicate a read error. The chain couples TRBV6-1 to TRBJ1-5, with D perhaps matching TRBD1 (6 bases). The CDR3 has 15 residues. Germline CDR1 MNHNS, CDR2 SASEGT. Written as DNA, the CDR3 is TGTGCCAGCAGTGAGGCAAGCAGGGGCTACCAGCCCAAGCATTTT. Translation gives CASSEASRGYQPKHF.

This clone was counted many times. The rearrangement joins TRBV12-3 or TRBV12-4 to TRBJ1-5, with D tentatively TRBD1 (5 bases). The CDR3 is 15 residues long. Deletions cut 3 bases from V and 2 bases from J, with 11 bases between. CDR3 in DNA: TGTGCCAGCAGTTTTGCCGGGGGTCGCAATCAGCCCCAGCATTTT. Its protein product is CASSFAGGRNQPQHF.

Comments on this clone: The junction differs from germline at one of its ends, possibly a read error. DNA of the CDR3: TGTGCCAGCGGTTTGACTAGCCAGGGGACCCAGTACTTC. This codes for CASGLTSQGTQYF. The chain recombines TRBV12-3 or TRBV12-4 with TRBJ2-5, with 7 bases fitting TRBD2. The length of the CDR3 is 13 residues.

This clone was seen at least ten times. CDR3 sequence reads: CASSLDRVGTDTQYF. The CDR3 nucleotides are TGCGCCAGCAGCTTGGACAGGGTGGGCACAGATACGCAGTATTTT. The J gene is TRBJ2-3, the V gene TRBV5-1, with D possibly TRBD1 on 6 matching bases. This CDR3 is 15 amino acids long. V was cut by 0 bases and J by 1 base, with 9 bases left in between. The germline gives CDR1 SGHRS, CDR2 YFSETQ.